The clone carrying this T cell receptor beta chain was seen a few times. Template material for amplifying TCR beta CDR3 regions consisted of RNA transcripts. HTBI primers were used for first-round RT-PCR of the TCR CDR3. MiXCR, run by TCRdb on the multiplex PCR reads, gives a single entry per CDR3 protein. The sample consists of roughly 40,000 distinct CDR3 sequences, 52% of them appearing once. This specimen belongs to a study of T cells in Graves' hyperthyroidism and ophthalmopathy. Sequencing was done on a sample of blood. This TCR came from a man in his forties or fifties with Graves' ophthalmopathy.

In DNA form, the CDR3 reads TGTGCCAGCAGCCACCGGGACAACCCCTACGAGCAGTACTTC. It codes for CASSHRDNPYEQYF. The genes are TRBV11-3 and TRBJ2-7, with D possibly being TRBD1 (6 bases). V shed 5 bases and J shed 2 bases, with 13 bases lying between them. From germline, CDR1 is SGHNT and CDR2 YENEEA. The CDR3 is 14 residues long.